This T cell receptor beta chain stems from a study of response to subunit inactivated influenza vaccine. The CDR3 loop spans 14 amino acids. The germline gives CDR1 SNHLY, CDR2 FYNNEI. Unmatched junction bases numbered 8, after V lost 5 bases and J lost 6 bases. TCRdb analysed the RT-PCR reads with MiXCR anew, one entry per CDR3 protein. Altogether 500,000 to 600,000 distinct CDR3 sequences are present, approximately 11% being singletons, with the ten largest covering approximately 10%. These data also featured in a second study, about T cells expressing NK-cell markers. From that paper: Libraries used 5'RACE template switching adding universal primer site and UMIs.

The source of this sequence is a man aged 45-60 years who received an inactivated influenza vaccine. J is TRBJ2-7 and V is TRBV2; 9 bases line up with TRBD1. The material sequenced was PBMCs from blood, taken on the day of vaccination. In DNA, the CDR3 is TGTGCCAGCAGTAAGGACAGGGGTACGGGCGAGCAGTACTTC. Translated: CASSKDRGTGEQYF.